Shown below are 18 T cell receptor beta chains from a single sample sequenced in a study of blood T cell repertoires in COVID-19. Repertoires were generated with immunoSEQ multiplex PCR, while TCRdb's copy carries only in-frame clones and drops some. The sample shows more than 120,000 clones, 89% of them seen only once. The sample consisted of peripheral blood. The source is a human donor in a cohort sampled during active COVID-19.

The gene calls are TRBV6-2 or TRBV6-3 and TRBJ2-7, with 8 bases fitting TRBD1. Germline CDR1 reads MNHEY; CDR2 reads SVGEGT. V shed 6 bases and J 1 base; nucleotides not matched to a gene: 26. The CDR3 is made up of 21 amino acids. CDR3 nucleotides: TGTGCCAGCAGCACCTACATCCCGAGACAGGGGTCCTTCGGTGTTTCCTACGAGCAGTACTTC. Protein product: CASSTYIPRQGSFGVSYEQYF.

The rearrangement uses TRBV27 and TRBJ1-3; TRBD1 aligns across 8 bases. This CDR3 region has 16 residues. Germline CDR1 MNHEY, CDR2 SMNVEV (reference sequence). V shed 3 bases and J 0 bases; nucleotides not matched to a gene: 4. The CDR3 DNA reads TGTGCCAGCAGTTTGGGGACAGGCTACTCTGGAAACACCATATATTTT. As protein: CASSLGTGYSGNTIYF.

This chain joins TRBV5-4 and TRBJ2-7; TRBD2 matches 9 bases. The germline gives CDR1 SGHNT, CDR2 YYREEE (reference sequence). The junction had 9 bases not matched to a gene; V was cut back by 4 bases and J by 4 bases. This CDR3 is 15 amino acids long. As DNA, the CDR3 is TGTGCCAGCAGCCCGGCGGGGGGGCGCTTGTACGAGCAGTACTTC. The encoded protein is CASSPAGGRLYEQYF. Using reference TRBV5-4 and TRBJ2-7 for the parts outside the CDR3, the full variable domain is ETGVTQSPTHLIKTRGQQVTLRCSSQSGHNTVSWYQQALGQGPQFIFQYYREEENGRGNFPPRFSGLQFPNYSSELNVNALELDDSALYLCASSPAGGRLYEQYFGPGTRLTVT.

The rearrangement uses TRBV7-9 and TRBJ2-3; TRBD1 matches 7 bases. V trimming: 11 bases; J trimming: 2 bases; junction bases outside the gene matches: 10. The CDR3 has 14 amino acids. Looked up from germline, CDR1 is SEHNR and CDR2 is FQNEAQ (reference sequence). CDR3 sequence reads: CAGHRGRPTDTQYF. CDR3 coding DNA: TGTGCCGGGCACAGGGGACGCCCCACAGATACGCAGTATTTT.

The J gene is TRBJ2-3, the V gene TRBV10-3, with D perhaps matching TRBD2 (6 bases). V was clipped by 3 bases and J by 4 bases, with 11 bases between them. The CDR3 consists of 14 residues. Germline V gene data show CDR1 as ENHRY and CDR2 as SYGVKD. This CDR3 reads CAISDGTVADTQYF. CDR3 coding DNA: TGTGCCATCAGTGACGGGACTGTGGCAGATACGCAGTATTTT.

This clone was observed once. The chain joins TRBV4-2 to TRBJ1-2, with 9 positions matching TRBD1. There are 17 residues in the CDR3. Germline V lookup: CDR1 LGHNA, CDR2 YNFKEQ. J gave up 1 base and V 5 bases, and 11 bases lay outside the gene matches. For the CDR3, the DNA is TGTGCCAGCAGCGAACAGGGGGCTATCCTCTTTAACTATGGCTACACCTTC. Residues: CASSEQGAILFNYGYTF.

This rearrangement joins TRBV30 to TRBJ2-7; 7 bases align to TRBD1. V lost 0 bases, J lost 1 base, and 6 bases stayed unmatched. Germline CDR1 is GTSNPN and CDR2 is SVGIG (reference sequence). The CDR3 is made up of 15 amino acids. The CDR3 spells CAWSVGDSASYEQYF. Here the CDR3 DNA reads TGTGCCTGGAGTGTGGGGGACAGTGCATCCTACGAGCAGTACTTC.

The V gene is TRBV12-2, the J gene TRBJ1-3; the DNA was not compared with TRBD1, the D call given in the table. TRBV12-2 is a pseudogene segment. CDR3 length: 19 amino acids. CDR3: CASRPTPLFPGQEGNTIYF. The DNA for the CDR3 is TGTGCAAGTCGCCCTACACCCCTATTCCCGGGACAGGAAGGAAACACCATATATTTT.

This rearrangement joins TRBV6-1 to TRBJ1-5, with D unclear. V was cut by 2 bases and J by 4 bases, with 6 bases left in between. Germline V gene lookup returns CDR1 MNHNS and CDR2 SASEGT. The length of the CDR3 is 13 residues. The CDR3 coding sequence is TGTGCCAGCAGTGAACACAGAAATCAGCCCCAGCATTTT. Translation: CASSEHRNQPQHF.

This chain uses TRBV15 with TRBJ1-1; no clear D. Germline CDR1 reads LNHNV; CDR2 reads YYDKDF (reference sequence). The V end lost 1 base, the J end lost 0 bases, and 9 bases lay between the germline ends. The CDR3 extends over 15 amino acids. CDR3 amino acids: CATSRGSGLNTEAFF. Written as DNA, the CDR3 is TGTGCCACCAGCAGAGGCTCGGGGTTGAACACTGAAGCTTTCTTT. The variable domain in full, with the rest retrieved from reference TRBV15 and TRBJ1-1, is DAMVIQNPRYQVTQFGKPVTLSCSQTLNHNVMYWYQQKSSQAPKLLFHYYDKDFNNEADTPDNFQSRRPNTSFCFLDIRSPGLGDTAMYLCATSRGSGLNTEAFFGQGTRLTVV.

This clone has just one count. This chain joins TRBV7-2 and TRBJ2-3; 10 bases agree with TRBD1. The CDR3 is 19 residues long. J lost 2 bases, V lost 1 base, and 12 bases had no gene match. Germline CDR1 SGHTA, CDR2 FQGNSA. The CDR3, as DNA: TGTGCCAGCAGCTTAGTACCTGGACAGGGGGGTTTTAACACAGATACGCAGTATTTT. This translates into CASSLVPGQGGFNTDTQYF.

This chain uses TRBV7-2 with TRBJ2-5; the D is unclear. The V gene lost 2 bases and the J gene lost 2 bases, with 9 bases spanning the gap. Looked up from germline, CDR1 is SGHTA and CDR2 is FQGNSA. The CDR3 is 14 amino acids. CDR3 in DNA: TGTGCCAGCAGCTTAATGGGCAGTCAAGAGACCCAGTACTTC. It yields the protein CASSLMGSQETQYF.

This chain connects TRBV5-1 to TRBJ2-5; 9 nucleotides align to TRBD2. After removal of 3 bases from V and 5 bases from J, the junction contained 5 bases not matched to a gene. CDR3 length: 14 residues. Germline CDR1 and CDR2: SGHRS and YFSETQ. CDR3 protein: CASSSGLAGETQYF. The CDR3 bases are TGCGCCAGCAGCTCGGGACTAGCCGGGGAGACCCAGTACTTC.

The gene calls are TRBV25-1 and TRBJ2-1, with 10 bases aligning to TRBD2. The CDR3 runs to 15 residues. V shed 3 bases and J 5 bases; nucleotides not matched to a gene: 4. Looked up from germline, CDR1 is MGHDK and CDR2 is SYGVNS. Here the CDR3 reads CASSEILAGDNEQFF. The CDR3 DNA is TGTGCCAGCAGTGAGATCCTAGCGGGGGACAATGAGCAGTTCTTC.

V is TRBV6-5 and J is TRBJ1-4; 9 bases fit TRBD1. This CDR3 spans 14 amino acids. Unmatched junction bases numbered 3, after V lost 6 bases and J lost 4 bases. Per germline, CDR1 MNHEY and CDR2 SVGAGI. The CDR3 region is CASRKDRGNEKLFF. As DNA, the CDR3 is TGTGCCAGCAGAAAGGACAGGGGTAATGAAAAACTGTTTTTT.

CDR3 loop: CASSPGTVPYEQYF. Written as DNA, the CDR3 is TGCGCCAGCAGCCCTGGGACAGTCCCGTACGAGCAGTACTTC. The gene calls are TRBV5-1 and TRBJ2-7, with 7 bases identical to TRBD1. Germline CDR1 reads SGHRS; CDR2 reads YFSETQ. This CDR3 has 14 amino acids. V lost 4 bases and J lost 4; bases outside the gene matches: 8.

The V call is TRBV5-1, the J call TRBJ2-7; TRBD1 matches 8 bases. J lost 3 bases, V lost 0 bases, and 8 bases had no gene match. Per germline, CDR1 SGHRS and CDR2 YFSETQ. The CDR3 is 16 residues long. The chain's CDR3 is CASSLDPGTGFYEQYF. CDR3 in DNA: TGCGCCAGCAGCTTGGATCCAGGGACAGGATTCTACGAGCAGTACTTC.

This sequence joins TRBV6-5 and TRBJ2-6; maybe TRBD1 (6 bases). CDR1 and CDR2 from the germline V gene are MNHEY and SVGAGI. The V and J ends lost 6 bases and 4 bases respectively, with 13 bases between them. CDR3 length: 15 amino acids. The CDR3 coding sequence is TGTGCCAGCAGACCACAGGGCGCGGGGGCCAACGTCCTGACTTTC. Protein sequence: CASRPQGAGANVLTF.